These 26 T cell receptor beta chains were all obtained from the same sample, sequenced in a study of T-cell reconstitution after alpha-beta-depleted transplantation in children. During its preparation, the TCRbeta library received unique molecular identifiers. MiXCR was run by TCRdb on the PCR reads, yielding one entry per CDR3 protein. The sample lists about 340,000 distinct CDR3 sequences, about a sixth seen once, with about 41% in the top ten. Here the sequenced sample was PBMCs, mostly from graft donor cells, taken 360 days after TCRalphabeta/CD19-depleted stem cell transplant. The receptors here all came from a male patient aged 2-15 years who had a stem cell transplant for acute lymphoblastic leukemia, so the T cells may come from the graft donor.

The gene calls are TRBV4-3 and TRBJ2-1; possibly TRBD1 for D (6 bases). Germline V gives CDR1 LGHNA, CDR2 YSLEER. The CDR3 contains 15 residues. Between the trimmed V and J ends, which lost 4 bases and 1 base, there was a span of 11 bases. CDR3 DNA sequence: TGCGCCAGCAGCCGCAGGGGCCCATCCTACAATGAGCAGTTCTTC. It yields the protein CASSRRGPSYNEQFF.

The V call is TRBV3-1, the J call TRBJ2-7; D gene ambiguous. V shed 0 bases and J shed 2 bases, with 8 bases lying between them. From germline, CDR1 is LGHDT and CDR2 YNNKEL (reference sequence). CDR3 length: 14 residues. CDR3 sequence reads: CASSQDELTYEQYF. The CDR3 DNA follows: TGTGCCAGCAGCCAAGATGAGTTGACCTACGAGCAGTACTTC.

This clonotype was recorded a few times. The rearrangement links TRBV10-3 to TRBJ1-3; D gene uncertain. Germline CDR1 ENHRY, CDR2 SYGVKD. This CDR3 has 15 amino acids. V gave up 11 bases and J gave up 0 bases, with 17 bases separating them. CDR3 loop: CALRRALGSGNTIYF. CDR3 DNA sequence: TGTGCCCTGAGGCGGGCCCTCGGCTCTGGAAACACCATATATTTT.

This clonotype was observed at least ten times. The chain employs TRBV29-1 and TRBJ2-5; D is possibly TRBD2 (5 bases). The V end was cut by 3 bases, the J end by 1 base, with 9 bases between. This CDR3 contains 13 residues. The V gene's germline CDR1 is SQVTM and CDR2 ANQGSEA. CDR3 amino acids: CSVDGDIQETQYF. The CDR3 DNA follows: TGCAGCGTTGACGGGGATATCCAAGAGACCCAGTACTTC.

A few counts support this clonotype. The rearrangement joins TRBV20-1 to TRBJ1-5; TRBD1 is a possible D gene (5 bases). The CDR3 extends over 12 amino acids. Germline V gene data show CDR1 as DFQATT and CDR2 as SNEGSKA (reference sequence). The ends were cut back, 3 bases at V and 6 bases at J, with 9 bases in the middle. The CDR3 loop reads CSAREGTQPQHF. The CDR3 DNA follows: TGCAGTGCTAGGGAGGGGACTCAGCCCCAGCATTTT.

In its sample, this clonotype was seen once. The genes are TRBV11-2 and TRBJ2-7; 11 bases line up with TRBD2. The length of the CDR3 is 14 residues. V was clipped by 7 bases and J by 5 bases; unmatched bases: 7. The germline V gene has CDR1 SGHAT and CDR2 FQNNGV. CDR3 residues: CASTIAGGPHEQYF. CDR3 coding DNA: TGTGCCAGCACCATAGCGGGAGGGCCCCACGAGCAGTACTTC. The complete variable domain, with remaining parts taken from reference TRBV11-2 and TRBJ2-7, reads EAGVAQSPRYKIIEKRQSVAFWCNPISGHATLYWYQQILGQGPKLLIQFQNNGVVDDSQLPKDRFSAERLKGVDSTLKIQPAKLEDSAVYLCASTIAGGPHEQYFGPGTRLTVT.

The CDR3 loop reads CSARDLRLTDTQYF. CDR3 DNA sequence: TGCAGTGCTAGAGATCTTCGCCTCACAGATACGCAGTATTTT. The V call is TRBV20-1, the J call TRBJ2-3; no clear D gene. Germline assignment: CDR1 DFQATT and CDR2 SNEGSKA (reference sequence). CDR3 size: 14 residues. Trimming took off 0 bases at V and 2 bases at J, with 9 bases between the two ends.

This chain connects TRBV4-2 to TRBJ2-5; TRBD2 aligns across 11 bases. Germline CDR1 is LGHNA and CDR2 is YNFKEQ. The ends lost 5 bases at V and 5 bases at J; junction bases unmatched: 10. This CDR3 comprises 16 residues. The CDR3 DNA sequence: TGTGCCAGCAGCGAAGCCACTAGCGGGAGAGGCGAGACCCAGTACTTC. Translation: CASSEATSGRGETQYF.

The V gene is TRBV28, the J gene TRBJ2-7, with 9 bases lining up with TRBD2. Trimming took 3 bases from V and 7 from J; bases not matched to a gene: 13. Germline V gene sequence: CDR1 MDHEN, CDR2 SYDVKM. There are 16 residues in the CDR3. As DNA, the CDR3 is TGTGCCAGCAGTTTCCTACTAGCGGGTCGCGGAAGGGAGCAGTACTTC. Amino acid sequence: CASSFLLAGRGREQYF.

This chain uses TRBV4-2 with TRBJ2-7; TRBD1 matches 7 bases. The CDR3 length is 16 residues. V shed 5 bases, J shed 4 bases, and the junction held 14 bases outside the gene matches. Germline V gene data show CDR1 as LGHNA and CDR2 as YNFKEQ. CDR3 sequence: CASSDGFGQETYEQYF. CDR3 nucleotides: TGTGCCAGCAGCGACGGGTTCGGACAGGAGACTTACGAGCAGTACTTC.

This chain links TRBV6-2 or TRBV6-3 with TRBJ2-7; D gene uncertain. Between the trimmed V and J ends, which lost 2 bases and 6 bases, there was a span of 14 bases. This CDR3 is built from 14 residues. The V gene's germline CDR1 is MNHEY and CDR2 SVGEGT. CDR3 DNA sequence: TGTGCCAGCAGTTACGGTGGTGGTCCGGGCGAGCAGTACTTC. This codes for CASSYGGGPGEQYF.

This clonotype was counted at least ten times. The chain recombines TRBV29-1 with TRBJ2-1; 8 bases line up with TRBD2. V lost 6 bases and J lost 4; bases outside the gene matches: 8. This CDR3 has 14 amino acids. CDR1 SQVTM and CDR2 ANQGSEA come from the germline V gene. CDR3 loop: CSVRPGLGYNEQFF. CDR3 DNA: TGCAGCGTGAGACCGGGACTAGGTTACAATGAGCAGTTCTTC.

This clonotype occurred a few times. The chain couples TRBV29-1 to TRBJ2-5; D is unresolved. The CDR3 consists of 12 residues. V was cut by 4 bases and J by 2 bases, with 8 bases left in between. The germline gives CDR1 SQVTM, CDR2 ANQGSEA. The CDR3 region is CSVVGSQETQYF. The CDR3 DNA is TGCAGCGTTGTCGGCAGTCAAGAGACCCAGTACTTC.

CDR3 DNA: TGCAGCGTTGAAGATATTCGGGGGGGGAGCGAGGATACGCAGTATTTT. Protein sequence: CSVEDIRGGSEDTQYF. The chain is built from TRBV29-1 and TRBJ2-3, with 8 bases aligning to TRBD2. CDR1 is SQVTM, CDR2 ANQGSEA, per germline. The ends lost 0 bases at V and 6 bases at J; junction bases unmatched: 11. This CDR3 has 16 amino acids.

CDR3 amino acids: CSALMNTEAFF. The DNA of the CDR3 is TGCAGTGCTCTCATGAACACTGAAGCTTTCTTT. The rearrangement links TRBV20-1 to TRBJ1-1; D is undetermined. Germline-derived CDR1 and CDR2 are DFQATT and SNEGSKA (reference sequence). CDR3 length equals 11 residues. Trimming removed 5 bases from V and 0 bases from J, with 4 bases in between.

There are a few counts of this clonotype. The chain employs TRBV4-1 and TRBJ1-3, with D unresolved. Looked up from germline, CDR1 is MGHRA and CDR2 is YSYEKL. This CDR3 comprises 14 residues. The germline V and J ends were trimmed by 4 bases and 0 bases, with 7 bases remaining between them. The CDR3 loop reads CASSRDYSGNTIYF. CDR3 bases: TGCGCCAGCAGCCGGGATTACTCTGGAAACACCATATATTTT.

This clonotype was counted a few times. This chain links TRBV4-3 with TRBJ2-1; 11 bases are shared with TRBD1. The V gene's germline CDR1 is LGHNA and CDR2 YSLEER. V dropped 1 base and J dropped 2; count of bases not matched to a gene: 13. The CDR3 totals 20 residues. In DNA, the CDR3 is TGCGCCAGCAGCCAAGGGACAGGGGGCAGGCCAGCGGGGGCCTACAATGAGCAGTTCTTC. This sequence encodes CASSQGTGGRPAGAYNEQFF.

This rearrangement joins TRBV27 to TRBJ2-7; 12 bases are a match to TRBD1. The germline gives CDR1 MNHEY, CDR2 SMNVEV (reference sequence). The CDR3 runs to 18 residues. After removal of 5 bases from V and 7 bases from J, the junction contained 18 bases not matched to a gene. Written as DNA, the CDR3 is TGTGCCAGCAGTCTACTTATGGCGGGACAGGGGGCGCCGTGGGAGCAGTACTTC. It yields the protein CASSLLMAGQGAPWEQYF.

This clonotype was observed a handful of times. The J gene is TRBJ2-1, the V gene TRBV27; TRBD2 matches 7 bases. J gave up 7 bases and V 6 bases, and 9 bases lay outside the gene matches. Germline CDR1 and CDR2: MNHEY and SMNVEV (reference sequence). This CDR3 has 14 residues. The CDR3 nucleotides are TGTGCCAGCAGGGCGGCGGGAGTCCGAAATGAGCAGTTCTTC. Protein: CASRAAGVRNEQFF.

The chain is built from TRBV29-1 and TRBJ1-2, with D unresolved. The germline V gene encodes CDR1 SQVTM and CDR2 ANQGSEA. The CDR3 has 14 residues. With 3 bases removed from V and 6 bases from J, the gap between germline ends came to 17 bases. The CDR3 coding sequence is TGCAGCGTTGACCCGGAATTTCTAACGAATGGCTACACCTTC. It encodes CSVDPEFLTNGYTF.

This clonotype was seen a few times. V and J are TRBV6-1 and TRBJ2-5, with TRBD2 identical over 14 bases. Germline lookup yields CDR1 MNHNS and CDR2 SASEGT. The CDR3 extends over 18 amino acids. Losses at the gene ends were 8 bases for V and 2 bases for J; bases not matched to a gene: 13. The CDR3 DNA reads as TGTGCCAGCTATCCGGGAGGGACTAGCGGGAGCATACAAGAGACCCAGTACTTC. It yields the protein CASYPGGTSGSIQETQYF.

In nucleotides, the CDR3 is TGTGCCAGCAGCTTAGGCCGACTTATCCGGAACGAGCAGTACTTC. Residues: CASSLGRLIRNEQYF. The chain carries TRBV11-2 and TRBJ2-7; D is undetermined. The CDR3 length is 15 residues. Trimming took off 1 base at V and 5 bases at J, with 15 bases between the two ends. CDR1 is SGHAT and CDR2 is FQNNGV in the germline V gene.

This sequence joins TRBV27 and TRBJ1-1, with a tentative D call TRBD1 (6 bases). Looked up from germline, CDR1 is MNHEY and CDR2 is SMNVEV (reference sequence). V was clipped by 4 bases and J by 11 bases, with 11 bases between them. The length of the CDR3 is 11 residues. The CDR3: CASSSRGSAFF. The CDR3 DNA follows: TGTGCCAGCAGTTCCAGGGGATCGGCTTTCTTT.

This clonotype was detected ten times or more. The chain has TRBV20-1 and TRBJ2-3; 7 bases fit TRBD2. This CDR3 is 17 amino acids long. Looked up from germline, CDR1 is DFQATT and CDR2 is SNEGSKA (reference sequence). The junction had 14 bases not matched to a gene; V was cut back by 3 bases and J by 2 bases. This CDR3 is CSASPLRVAGPTDTQYF. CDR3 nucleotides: TGCAGTGCTAGCCCCCTGAGGGTAGCGGGTCCCACAGATACGCAGTATTTT.

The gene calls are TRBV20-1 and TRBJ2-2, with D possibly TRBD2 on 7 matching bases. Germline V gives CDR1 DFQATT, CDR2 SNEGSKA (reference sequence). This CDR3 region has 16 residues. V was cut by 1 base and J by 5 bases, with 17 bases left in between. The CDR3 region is CSARVGGRAATGELFF. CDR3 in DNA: TGCAGTGCTAGAGTAGGGGGGAGGGCGGCGACCGGGGAGCTGTTTTTT.

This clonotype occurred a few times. The CDR3 loop is CASTSLVGEFGTDTQYF. The CDR3 coding sequence is TGTGCCAGCACCTCATTGGTGGGGGAGTTCGGCACAGATACGCAGTATTTT. The J gene is TRBJ2-3, the V gene TRBV28, with D perhaps being TRBD1 or TRBD2 (5 bases each). The ends were cut back, 7 bases at V and 1 base at J, with 21 bases in the middle. The CDR3 loop spans 17 amino acids. Germline lookup yields CDR1 MDHEN and CDR2 SYDVKM.